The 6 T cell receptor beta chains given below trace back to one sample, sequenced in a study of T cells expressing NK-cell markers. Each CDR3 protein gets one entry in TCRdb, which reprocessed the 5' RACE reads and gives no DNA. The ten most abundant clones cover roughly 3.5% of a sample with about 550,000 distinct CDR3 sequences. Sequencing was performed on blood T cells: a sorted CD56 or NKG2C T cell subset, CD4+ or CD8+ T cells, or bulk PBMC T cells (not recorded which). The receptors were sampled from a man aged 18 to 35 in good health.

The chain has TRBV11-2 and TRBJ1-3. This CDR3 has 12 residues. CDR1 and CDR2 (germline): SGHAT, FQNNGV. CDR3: CASSSEGDTIYF.

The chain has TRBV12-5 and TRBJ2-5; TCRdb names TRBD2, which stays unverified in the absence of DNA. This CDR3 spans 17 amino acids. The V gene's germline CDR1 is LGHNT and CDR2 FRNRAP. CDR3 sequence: CATQFISGGPSIETQYF.

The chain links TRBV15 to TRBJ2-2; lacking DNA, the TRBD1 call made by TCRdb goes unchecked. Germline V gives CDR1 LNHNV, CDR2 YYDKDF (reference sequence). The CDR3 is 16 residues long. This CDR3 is CATSRDSLAGDGELFF.

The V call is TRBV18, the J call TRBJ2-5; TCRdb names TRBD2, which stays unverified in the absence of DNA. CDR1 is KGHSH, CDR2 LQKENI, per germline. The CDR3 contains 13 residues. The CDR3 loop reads CASSGGGLETQYF. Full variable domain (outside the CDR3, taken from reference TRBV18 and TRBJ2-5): NAGVMQNPRHLVRRRGQEARLRCSPMKGHSHVYWYRQLPEEGLKFMVYLQKENIIDESGMPKERFSAEFPKEGPSILRIQQVVRGDSAAYFCASSGGGLETQYFGPGTRLLVL.

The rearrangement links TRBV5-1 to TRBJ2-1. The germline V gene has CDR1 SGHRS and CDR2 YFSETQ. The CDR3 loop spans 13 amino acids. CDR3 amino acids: CASSESSYNEQFF.

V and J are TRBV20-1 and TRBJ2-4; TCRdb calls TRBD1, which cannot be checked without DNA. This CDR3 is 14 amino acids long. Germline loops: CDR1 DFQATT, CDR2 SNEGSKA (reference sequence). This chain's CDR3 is CSAPRPGAKNIQYF.